This T cell receptor (beta chain) was retrieved from a study of T-cell memory formation after mild COVID-19. Turning to the study itself: TCR clusters were mostly confined to one donor each. Study outcomes and limitations: Later expanders leaned CD4+, whereas day 15 to 85 contracting clones were balanced CD4/CD8.

MiXCR, applied by TCRdb to the 5' RACE reads, yields one record per CDR3 protein. The sample yields roughly 380,000 distinct CDR3 sequences, 28% seen once. The CDR3 spans 15 residues. V gave up 4 bases and J gave up 1 base, with 14 bases separating them. Germline values: CDR1 SGHRS, CDR2 YFSETQ. Regarding this clonotype: Its antigen is unidentified.

The clonotype originates from an adult woman who had mild COVID-19 (a few samples of this study predate the infection). Cell type and time point are not known. The specimen was PBMCs or a T cell subset sorted from them (not recorded which). The gene calls are TRBV5-1 and TRBJ1-1, with a weak D call TRBD1 (6 bases). The CDR3 DNA is TGCGCCAGCAGCGAGGGACACCGGAGGAACACTGAAGCTTTCTTT. This translates into CASSEGHRRNTEAFF.